The rows below give T cell receptor beta chains drawn from one sample of a study of T-cell reconstitution after alpha-beta-depleted transplantation in children. One entry per CDR3 protein, called by TCRdb with MiXCR from the PCR reads. Of some 240,000 distinct CDR3 sequences listed, over 9.5% are singletons. Sequenced material: PBMCs from the stem cell graft donor, taken from the stem cell graft. Receptors were obtained from a human donor who donated a stem cell graft to a child with SCID. Each CDR3 is given with its conserved first and last residue. A D gene is named only where the DNA matches it firmly. Some rows mark clone size as missing; the rest say once, few, many or name a class of expanded clone.

cdr3_nt cdr3_aa d_call j_call clone_size cdr3_length v_call
TGTGCCAGCAGCCGCGGGGGTGGTGAGACCCAGTACTTC CASSRGGGETQYF TRBD2 TRBJ2-5 many 13 TRBV9
TGCGCCAGCAGCTTGCGGTTGGGGGGACAAGAGACCCAGTACTTC CASSLRLGGQETQYF NA TRBJ2-5 many 15 TRBV5-1
TGTGCCAGCAGCGGTGGTCCCCAGGCTGGAAACACCATATATTTT CASSGGPQAGNTIYF NA TRBJ1-3 many 15 TRBV9
TGTGCCAGCAGCCTTTGGACAGGGGAGGACTATGGCTACACCTTC CASSLWTGEDYGYTF TRBD1 TRBJ1-2 many 15 TRBV7-8
TGTGCCAGCAGCGTAGTAAGCGGGGGGCCTCAAGAGACCCAGTACTTC CASSVVSGGPQETQYF TRBD2 TRBJ2-5 many 16 TRBV9
TGTGCCAGCAGCCCTCTGGACAGAATGAACACTGAAGCTTTCTTT CASSPLDRMNTEAFF NA TRBJ1-1 many 15 TRBV7-2
TGCAGTGCTACCCGGGGGCATGCGCTTGGCTACACCTTC CSATRGHALGYTF NA TRBJ1-2 many 13 TRBV20-1
TGTGCCAGCAGCTTAGCGCAGGGGAGGTATAGCAATCAGCCCCAGCATTTT CASSLAQGRYSNQPQHF NA TRBJ1-5 many 17 TRBV7-6
TGTGCCAGCAGACAGGGGGCCTTGTCCTCCTACAATGAGCAGTTCTTC CASRQGALSSYNEQFF TRBD1 TRBJ2-1 NA 16 TRBV7-2
TGTGCCAGCAGTGAGGCGGCAGGGGCAAACACTGAAGCTTTCTTT CASSEAAGANTEAFF NA TRBJ1-1 many 15 TRBV25-1
TGTGCCAGCAGTTACTCGTTACTGAACACTGAAGCTTTCTTT CASSYSLLNTEAFF NA TRBJ1-1 many 14 TRBV6-5
TGCAGTGCTAGAGATGGGACAGAGGGAGCTGAAGCTTTCTTT CSARDGTEGAEAFF TRBD1 TRBJ1-1 many 14 TRBV20-1
TGCGCCAGCAGCGTTGGTCAGGGTTACACTGAAGCTTTCTTT CASSVGQGYTEAFF NA TRBJ1-1 many 14 TRBV5-1
TGCGCCAGCAGCTTGGTATGGGGTGCGGGCACTGAAGCTTTCTTT CASSLVWGAGTEAFF NA TRBJ1-1 NA 15 TRBV5-1
TGTGCCAGCAGCTTAGACTGGACAGGGGGTTGGGAGACCCAGTACTTC CASSLDWTGGWETQYF TRBD1 TRBJ2-5 few 16 TRBV11-2
TGCGCCAGCAGCCAAGGGGCCCGTATGAACACTGAAGCTTTCTTT CASSQGARMNTEAFF NA TRBJ1-1 NA 15 TRBV4-3
TGCGCCAGCAGCCAAGACCGGGACCCCATTATCACAGATACGCAGTATTTT CASSQDRDPIITDTQYF NA TRBJ2-3 many 17 TRBV4-3
TGCGCCAGCAGCTTTTCGGGGGTTTCGGGAGAGACCCAGTACTTC CASSFSGVSGETQYF NA TRBJ2-5 many 15 TRBV5-1
TGTGCCAGCAGTTTTGATGTGCGGCTAGCGGGGAGTAGCACAGATACGCAGTATTTT CASSFDVRLAGSSTDTQYF TRBD2 TRBJ2-3 many 19 TRBV12-3/TRBV12-4
TGTGCCAGCAGTCAGGGACAGGGCGTTCAGCCCCAGCATTTT CASSQGQGVQPQHF TRBD1 TRBJ1-5 many 14 TRBV27
TGTGCCAGCAGCTGGGGGACAGTGGAGCATCAGCCCCAGCATTTT CASSWGTVEHQPQHF TRBD1 TRBJ1-5 many 15 TRBV5-5
TGTGCCACCAGTGATCCCCCAGGGGGCGCTAGGCATCAGCCCCAGCATTTT CATSDPPGGARHQPQHF TRBD1 TRBJ1-5 many 17 TRBV24-1
TGTGGGGCCTTTGATTTGCGGAACCCGGGACAGGGAGTATGTAGAGGCAATCAGCCCCAGCATTTT CGAFDLRNPGQGVCRGNQPQHF TRBD1 TRBJ1-5 NA 22 TRBV24-1
TGTGCCAGCAGCACAAACGGGGCTAATCAGCCCCAGCATTTT CASSTNGANQPQHF NA TRBJ1-5 many 14 TRBV7-2
TGCGCCAGCAGCTTGGGAAGGGAGAACAATGAGCAGTTCTTC CASSLGRENNEQFF NA TRBJ2-1 many 14 TRBV5-1
TGCAGCGCCGGGGGACAGGGGTTGGGTCAGCCCCAGCATTTT CSAGGQGLGQPQHF TRBD1 TRBJ1-5 many 14 TRBV29-1
TGTGCCAGCAGCGTAGGACAGGGTGCTGAAAAACTGTTTTTT CASSVGQGAEKLFF TRBD1 TRBJ1-4 many 14 TRBV9
TGTGCCACCAGCGAATACCGGGACCCAAACACAGATACGCAGTATTTT CATSEYRDPNTDTQYF NA TRBJ2-3 many 16 TRBV15